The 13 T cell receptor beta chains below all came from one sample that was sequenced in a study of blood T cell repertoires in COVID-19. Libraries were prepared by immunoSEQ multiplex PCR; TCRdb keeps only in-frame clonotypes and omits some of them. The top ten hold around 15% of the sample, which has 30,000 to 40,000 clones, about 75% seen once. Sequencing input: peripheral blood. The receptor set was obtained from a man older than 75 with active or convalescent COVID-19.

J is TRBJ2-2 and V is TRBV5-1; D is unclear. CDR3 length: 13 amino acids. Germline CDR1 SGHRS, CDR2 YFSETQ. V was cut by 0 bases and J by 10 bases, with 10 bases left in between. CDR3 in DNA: TGCGCCAGCAGCTTGGGGAGAGCTGAGGAGCTGTTTTTT. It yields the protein CASSLGRAEELFF.

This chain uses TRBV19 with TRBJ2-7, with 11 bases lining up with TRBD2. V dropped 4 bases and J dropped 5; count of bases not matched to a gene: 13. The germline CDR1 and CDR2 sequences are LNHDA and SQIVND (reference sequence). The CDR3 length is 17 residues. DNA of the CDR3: TGTGCCAGTAGTAGACTAGCGGGAAAGTCCCTTTTCCACGAGCAGTACTTC. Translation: CASSRLAGKSLFHEQYF.

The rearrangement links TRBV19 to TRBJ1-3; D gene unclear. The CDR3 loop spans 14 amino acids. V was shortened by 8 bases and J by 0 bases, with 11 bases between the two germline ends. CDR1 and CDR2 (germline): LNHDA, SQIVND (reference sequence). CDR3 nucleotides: TGTGCCAGTGGCCGATCCAGCTCTGGAAACACCATATATTTT. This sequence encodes CASGRSSSGNTIYF.

CDR3 loop: CASSFPTGGFWRERSDTQYF. The CDR3 DNA reads as TGTGCCAGCAGTTTTCCCACAGGAGGCTTCTGGCGGGAGAGGTCAGATACGCAGTATTTT. This chain joins TRBV28 and TRBJ2-3, with 7 positions matching TRBD2. The CDR3 is 20 residues long. V dropped 3 bases and J dropped 4; count of bases not matched to a gene: 22. Germline V gene sequence: CDR1 MDHEN, CDR2 SYDVKM.

The CDR3 DNA reads TGTGCCAGCAGTGGGACAGGGACCCCAACCAATGAGCAGTTCTTC. It is translated as CASSGTGTPTNEQFF. The rearrangement uses TRBV6-6 and TRBJ2-1; 9 bases are a match to TRBD1. Germline values: CDR1 MNHNY, CDR2 SVGAGI (reference sequence). The V segment lost 5 bases and the J segment 6 bases; nucleotides outside the gene matches: 8. This CDR3 comprises 15 residues.

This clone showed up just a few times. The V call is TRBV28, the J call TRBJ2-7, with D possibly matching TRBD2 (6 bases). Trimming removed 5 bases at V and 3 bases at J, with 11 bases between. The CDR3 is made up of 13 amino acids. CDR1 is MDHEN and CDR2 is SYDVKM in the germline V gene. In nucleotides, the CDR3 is TGTGCCAGCAGTCCGACGGGGGACTACGAGCAGTACTTC. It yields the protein CASSPTGDYEQYF.

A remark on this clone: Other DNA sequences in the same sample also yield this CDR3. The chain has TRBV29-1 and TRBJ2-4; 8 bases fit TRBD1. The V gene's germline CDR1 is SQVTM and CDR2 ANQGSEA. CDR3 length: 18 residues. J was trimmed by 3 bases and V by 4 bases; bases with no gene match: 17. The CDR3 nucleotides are TGCAGCGTTGCGGCCGGGACAGGTCAATTAAGGGGCAAAAACATTCAGTACTTC. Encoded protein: CSVAAGTGQLRGKNIQYF.

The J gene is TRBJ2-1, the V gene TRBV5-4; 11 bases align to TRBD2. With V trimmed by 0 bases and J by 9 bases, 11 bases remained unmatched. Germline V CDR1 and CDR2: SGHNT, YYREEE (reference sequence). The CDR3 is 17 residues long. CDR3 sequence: CASSLGLAGGTGAEQFF. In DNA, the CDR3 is TGTGCCAGCAGCTTGGGGCTAGCGGGAGGCACGGGCGCTGAGCAGTTCTTC. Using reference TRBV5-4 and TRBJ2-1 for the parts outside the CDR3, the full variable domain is ETGVTQSPTHLIKTRGQQVTLRCSSQSGHNTVSWYQQALGQGPQFIFQYYREEENGRGNFPPRFSGLQFPNYSSELNVNALELDDSALYLCASSLGLAGGTGAEQFFGPGTRLTVL.

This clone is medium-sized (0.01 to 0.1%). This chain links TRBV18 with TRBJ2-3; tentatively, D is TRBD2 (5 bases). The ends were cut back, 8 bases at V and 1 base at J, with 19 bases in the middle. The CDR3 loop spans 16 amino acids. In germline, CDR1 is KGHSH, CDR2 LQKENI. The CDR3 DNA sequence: TGTGCCAGCCGATTACAGAGGACTTTCGGCACAGATACGCAGTATTTT. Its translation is CASRLQRTFGTDTQYF.

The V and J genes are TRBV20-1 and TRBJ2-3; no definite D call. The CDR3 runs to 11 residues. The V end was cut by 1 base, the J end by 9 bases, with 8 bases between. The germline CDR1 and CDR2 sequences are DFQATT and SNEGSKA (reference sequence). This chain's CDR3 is CSARVFRTQYF. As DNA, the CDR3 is TGCAGTGCTAGAGTATTCAGGACGCAGTATTTT.

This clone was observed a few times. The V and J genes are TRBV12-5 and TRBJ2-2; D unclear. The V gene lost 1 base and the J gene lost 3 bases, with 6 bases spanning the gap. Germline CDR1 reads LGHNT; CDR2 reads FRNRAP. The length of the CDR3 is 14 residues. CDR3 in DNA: TGTGCTAGTGGTTTGGAGCTTTACACCGGGGAGCTGTTTTTT. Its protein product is CASGLELYTGELFF.

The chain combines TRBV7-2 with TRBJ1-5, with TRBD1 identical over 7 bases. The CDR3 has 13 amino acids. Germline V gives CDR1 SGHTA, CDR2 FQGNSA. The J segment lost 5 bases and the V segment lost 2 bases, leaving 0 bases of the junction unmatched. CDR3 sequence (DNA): TGTGCCAGCAGCTTAACAGGGGATCAGCCCCAGCATTTT. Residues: CASSLTGDQPQHF.

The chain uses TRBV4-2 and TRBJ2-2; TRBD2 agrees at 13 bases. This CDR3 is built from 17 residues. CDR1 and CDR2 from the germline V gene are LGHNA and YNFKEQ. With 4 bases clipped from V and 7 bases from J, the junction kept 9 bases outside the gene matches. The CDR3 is CASSRTGLAGAGGELFF. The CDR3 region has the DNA TGTGCCAGCAGCCGAACAGGACTAGCGGGAGCCGGCGGGGAGCTGTTTTTT.